The clone carrying this T cell receptor (beta chain) was detected only a few times. These data are taken from a study of early T cells in non-severe SARS-CoV-2 infection. The CDR3 contains 14 residues. Germline V CDR1 and CDR2: SEHNR, FQNEAQ (reference sequence). V gave up 5 bases and J gave up 0 bases, with 9 bases separating them. In the library, individual cDNA molecules carried attached unique molecular identifiers. In TCRdb, the 5' RACE reads were re-called with MiXCR into one record per CDR3 protein. The table has 35,000 to 55,000 distinct CDR3 sequences, 20% to 25% seen once. The sample consisted of whole blood, taken at baseline. This clonotype originated in an adult who was a healthcare worker with PCR-confirmed SARS-CoV-2 infection or an uninfected control (not recorded which). V usage is TRBV7-9 and J usage is TRBJ2-3; D is unclear. The CDR3 region has the DNA TGTGCCAGCAGCGCCGACCTCAGCACAGATACGCAGTATTTT. This sequence encodes CASSADLSTDTQYF. Looking up the rest from reference TRBV7-9 and TRBJ2-3 gives the full variable domain: DTGVSQNPRHKITKRGQNVTFRCDPISEHNRLYWYRQTLGQGPEFLTYFQNEAQLEKSRLLSDRFSAERPKGSFSTLEIQRTEQGDSAMYLCASSADLSTDTQYFGPGTRLTVL.